Below, 28 T cell receptor beta chains from the same sample are listed, as sequenced in a study of blood T cell repertoires in COVID-19. Measured with immunoSEQ multiplex PCR; TCRdb has only the in-frame clones, and not every one. This table has 200,000 or so clones, under 90% appearing once. Sequencing input: peripheral blood. Source of these receptors: a person aged 65-85 years with COVID-19, enrolled during active disease.

The chain joins TRBV5-5 to TRBJ2-1; 10 bases match TRBD1. CDR1 and CDR2 (germline): SGHKS, YYEKEE (reference sequence). This CDR3 is built from 15 residues. V was clipped by 3 bases and J by 8 bases; unmatched bases: 8. CDR3 protein: CASSSTGGVSYEQFF. The DNA for the CDR3 is TGTGCCAGCAGCTCGACAGGGGGCGTGAGTTATGAGCAGTTCTTC.

This chain links TRBV18 with TRBJ2-1; 15 bases match TRBD2. V trimming: 3 bases; J trimming: 8 bases; junction bases outside the gene matches: 5. Germline V gives CDR1 KGHSH, CDR2 LQKENI. CDR3 length: 16 residues. The CDR3 DNA is TGTGCCAGCTCACCGTACAGGACTAGCGGGGGGGATGAGCAGTTCTTC. Translating it yields CASSPYRTSGGDEQFF.

The rearrangement joins TRBV6-5 to TRBJ1-5; 7 nucleotides align to TRBD1. Germline-derived CDR1 and CDR2 are MNHEY and SVGAGI. This CDR3 has 15 residues. The ends lost 5 bases at V and 3 bases at J; junction bases unmatched: 7. CDR3: CASSPGTATNQPQHF. Here the CDR3 DNA reads TGTGCCAGCAGTCCCGGGACAGCTACCAATCAGCCCCAGCATTTT.

The V call is TRBV6-5, the J call TRBJ1-2; 8 bases are shared with TRBD1. The CDR3 length is 14 residues. The trim removed 6 bases at V and 4 bases at J, leaving 7 bases unmatched. Germline assignment: CDR1 MNHEY and CDR2 SVGAGI. CDR3 sequence reads: CASRAGGSSYGYTF. Here the CDR3 DNA reads TGTGCCAGCAGGGCAGGGGGCAGTAGCTATGGCTACACCTTC.

The chain combines TRBV7-8 with TRBJ1-2; D might be TRBD1 (6 bases). Germline assignment: CDR1 SGHVS and CDR2 FQNEAQ. The CDR3 has 13 amino acids. V was trimmed by 5 bases and J by 4 bases, leaving 11 bases between them. DNA of the CDR3: TGTGCCAGCAGCCCCGACAGGACCTATGGCTACACCTTC. Protein product: CASSPDRTYGYTF.

The sample holds one count of this clone. The rearrangement uses TRBV6-5 and TRBJ1-3; no clear D. V lost 0 bases and J 9 bases, leaving 6 bases between the germline ends. Germline loops: CDR1 MNHEY, CDR2 SVGAGI. CDR3 length: 12 residues. CDR3: CASSYSMSTIYF. CDR3 sequence (DNA): TGTGCCAGCAGTTACTCGATGAGCACCATATATTTT.

The V gene is TRBV5-4, the J gene TRBJ1-2; a weak D match, TRBD1 (5 bases). Germline values: CDR1 SGHNT, CDR2 YYREEE (reference sequence). This CDR3 has 12 residues. V lost 4 bases, J lost 4 bases, and 8 bases lay in between. In DNA, the CDR3 is TGTGCCAGCAGCCAAGGGGTCTATGGCTACACCTTC. Translated: CASSQGVYGYTF. The full variable domain, rest sourced from reference TRBV5-4 and TRBJ1-2, is ETGVTQSPTHLIKTRGQQVTLRCSSQSGHNTVSWYQQALGQGPQFIFQYYREEENGRGNFPPRFSGLQFPNYSSELNVNALELDDSALYLCASSQGVYGYTFGSGTRLTVV.

The V call is TRBV4-2, the J call TRBJ2-3, with TRBD2 matching 8 bases. Germline CDR1 reads LGHNA; CDR2 reads YNFKEQ. This CDR3 is 16 amino acids long. V shed 0 bases, J shed 5 bases, and the junction held 7 bases outside the gene matches. CDR3 amino acids: CASSQESTGGEDTQYF. The CDR3 DNA follows: TGTGCCAGCAGCCAAGAGAGCACCGGGGGGGAAGATACGCAGTATTTT.

The rearrangement joins TRBV3-1 (or the pseudogene TRBV3-2) to TRBJ1-1; tentatively, D is TRBD1 (5 bases). The V and J ends lost 0 bases and 0 bases respectively, with 20 bases between them. The CDR3 contains 19 residues. Per the germline V gene, CDR1 is LGHDT and CDR2 is YNNKEL (reference sequence). The CDR3 here is CASSQDRGGTGGMNTEAFF. CDR3 nucleotide sequence: TGTGCCAGCAGCCAAGATAGGGGAGGAACGGGGGGAATGAACACTGAAGCTTTCTTT.

The rearrangement links TRBV14 to TRBJ2-5; D is possibly TRBD2 (6 bases). V dropped 4 bases and J dropped 2 bases, with 11 bases sitting between them. This CDR3 has 14 residues. CDR1 is SGHDN, CDR2 FVKESK, per germline. This CDR3 reads CASSRTITQETQYF. The CDR3 DNA sequence: TGTGCCAGCAGCCGGACTATAACGCAAGAGACCCAGTACTTC.

V gene TRBV28 combines with J gene TRBJ1-5; D gene uncertain. From germline, CDR1 is MDHEN and CDR2 SYDVKM. CDR3 length: 16 residues. V lost 5 bases to trimming and J lost 0 bases, with 14 bases between them. Here the CDR3 reads CASSRFGPGSNQPQHF. CDR3 DNA: TGTGCCAGCAGTCGGTTCGGCCCGGGTAGCAATCAGCCCCAGCATTTT. The full variable domain, rest sourced from reference TRBV28 and TRBJ1-5, is DVKVTQSSRYLVKRTGEKVFLECVQDMDHENMFWYRQDPGLGLRLIYFSYDVKMKEKGDIPEGYSVSREKKERFSLILESASTNQTSMYLCASSRFGPGSNQPQHFGDGTRLSIL.

The genes are TRBV28 and TRBJ2-6; 11 positions match TRBD2. The CDR3 has 20 amino acids. V lost 8 bases, J lost 2 bases, and 17 bases stayed unmatched. CDR1 MDHEN and CDR2 SYDVKM come from the germline V gene. DNA for the CDR3: TGTGCCAGCTCAAGAGATTTGCTTAGCGGGAGGGTTGCTGGGGCCAACGTCCTGACTTTC. It is translated as CASSRDLLSGRVAGANVLTF. Full variable domain (rest looked up from reference TRBV28 and TRBJ2-6): DVKVTQSSRYLVKRTGEKVFLECVQDMDHENMFWYRQDPGLGLRLIYFSYDVKMKEKGDIPEGYSVSREKKERFSLILESASTNQTSMYLCASSRDLLSGRVAGANVLTFGAGSRLTVL.

The V and J genes are TRBV19 and TRBJ2-7; 7 bases fit TRBD1. Germline V gene lookup returns CDR1 LNHDA and CDR2 SQIVND (reference sequence). The CDR3 contains 14 residues. V dropped 7 bases and J dropped 0; count of bases not matched to a gene: 6. The CDR3 loop reads CASKLRDSSYEQYF. The CDR3 region has the DNA TGTGCCAGTAAACTCAGGGACAGCTCCTACGAGCAGTACTTC.

The rearrangement uses TRBV3-1 (or the pseudogene TRBV3-2) and TRBJ2-3, with 7 bases matching TRBD2. Looked up from germline, CDR1 is LGHDT and CDR2 is YNNKEL (reference sequence). The V and J ends lost 4 bases and 0 bases, in that order; junction bases with no gene match: 22. The CDR3 loop spans 21 amino acids. The chain's CDR3 is CASSRRPGGGGRDTSTDTQYF. Written as DNA, the CDR3 is TGTGCCAGCAGCCGACGGCCGGGAGGCGGGGGAAGGGATACTAGCACAGATACGCAGTATTTT.

This chain joins TRBV9 and TRBJ2-2, with 13 nucleotides matching TRBD2. V shed 4 bases and J 8 bases; nucleotides not matched to a gene: 8. Germline CDR1 reads SGDLS; CDR2 reads YYNGEE. The CDR3 is 16 amino acids. The CDR3 loop reads CASSLTSGRALGELFF. The CDR3 nucleotides read TGTGCCAGCAGCCTAACTAGCGGGAGGGCCCTAGGGGAGCTGTTTTTT.

This clone occurred once. The gene calls are TRBV6-5 and TRBJ2-3, with 9 positions matching TRBD1. The germline gives CDR1 MNHEY, CDR2 SVGAGI. The ends lost 9 bases at V and 9 bases at J; junction bases unmatched: 16. This CDR3 spans 15 amino acids. Here the CDR3 reads CARYQSDRGFRTQYF. CDR3 coding DNA: TGTGCCAGATACCAATCGGACAGGGGATTTCGCACGCAGTATTTT.

The chain combines TRBV11-2 with TRBJ1-3; no clear D gene. This CDR3 spans 14 amino acids. Germline CDR1 is SGHAT and CDR2 is FQNNGV. V lost 5 bases, J lost 0 bases, and 8 bases lay in between. CDR3 residues: CASSPLSSGNTIYF. Here the CDR3 DNA reads TGTGCCAGCAGCCCCCTAAGCTCTGGAAACACCATATATTTT.

CDR3 bases: TGTGCCAGCAGCTCCAGGGGGGAGAAGCAGTTCTTC. This translates into CASSSRGEKQFF. The J gene is TRBJ2-1, the V gene TRBV6-5; weak D call: TRBD1 (7 bases). Germline V gives CDR1 MNHEY, CDR2 SVGAGI. Trimming stripped 6 bases from V and 11 bases from J, with 14 bases between. This CDR3 spans 12 amino acids.

The genes are TRBV28 and TRBJ2-7; TRBD2 agrees at 9 bases. Germline V CDR1 and CDR2: MDHEN, SYDVKM. Trimming removed 4 bases from V and 2 bases from J; junction bases left unmatched: 6. CDR3 size: 15 residues. The DNA for the CDR3 is TGTGCCAGCAGTTCCCCAGCGGGAGGACCCTACGAGCAGTACTTC. Its protein is CASSSPAGGPYEQYF. Together with reference TRBV28 and TRBJ2-7, the CDR3 gives the full variable domain: DVKVTQSSRYLVKRTGEKVFLECVQDMDHENMFWYRQDPGLGLRLIYFSYDVKMKEKGDIPEGYSVSREKKERFSLILESASTNQTSMYLCASSSPAGGPYEQYFGPGTRLTVT.

The rearrangement joins TRBV18 to TRBJ2-3; no clear D. From germline, CDR1 is KGHSH and CDR2 LQKENI. The V and J ends lost 3 bases and 5 bases respectively, with 12 bases between them. This CDR3 is 14 amino acids long. The CDR3 region has the DNA TGTGCCAGCTCACCCCCCAGCGCAGTAGATACGCAGTATTTT. It codes for CASSPPSAVDTQYF.

In this sample, this clone turned up a few times. The J gene is TRBJ1-2, the V gene TRBV27; TRBD1 matches 8 bases. V dropped 5 bases and J dropped 4; count of bases not matched to a gene: 6. This CDR3 has 14 amino acids. Germline assignment: CDR1 MNHEY and CDR2 SMNVEV (reference sequence). CDR3: CASSPRTGSYGYTF. The CDR3 DNA reads as TGTGCCAGCAGTCCACGGACAGGGAGCTATGGCTACACCTTC.

This sequence joins TRBV10-3 and TRBJ2-3; 11 nucleotides line up with TRBD2. The CDR3 is 14 residues long. CDR1 is ENHRY, CDR2 SYGVKD, per germline. V gave up 9 bases and J gave up 4 bases; unmatched junction bases: 6. CDR3 in amino acids: CAIGSSGRPDTQYF. For the CDR3, the DNA is TGTGCCATTGGTTCTAGCGGGAGGCCAGATACGCAGTATTTT.

This clone was detected a few times. The chain links TRBV19 to TRBJ2-7; 7 bases match TRBD1. The CDR3 has 14 residues. J was trimmed by 0 bases and V by 6 bases; bases with no gene match: 5. Germline lookup yields CDR1 LNHDA and CDR2 SQIVND (reference sequence). The chain's CDR3 is CASRTGPSSYEQYF. CDR3 bases: TGTGCCAGTAGGACAGGGCCGAGCTCCTACGAGCAGTACTTC.

The J gene is TRBJ2-7, the V gene TRBV4-1; possible D gene TRBD1, 6 bases. This CDR3 has 16 amino acids. Between the trimmed V and J ends, which lost 3 bases and 1 base, there was a span of 16 bases. Germline V gene data show CDR1 as MGHRA and CDR2 as YSYEKL. CDR3 DNA: TGCGCCAGCAGCCATTCCCCGGGACATCCGTCCTACGAGCAGTACTTC. Its protein product is CASSHSPGHPSYEQYF.

The chain employs TRBV5-1 and TRBJ1-4; the match to TRBD1 covers 9 bases. The CDR3 consists of 16 residues. V shed 0 bases and J 8 bases; nucleotides not matched to a gene: 8. Germline CDR1 reads SGHRS; CDR2 reads YFSETQ. The CDR3 DNA follows: TGCGCCAGCAGCTTGGCAACAGGGGGCGCGAGAGAAAAACTGTTTTTT. Translating it yields CASSLATGGAREKLFF.

The chain links TRBV6-5 to TRBJ2-3; 11 nucleotides match TRBD1. Germline V gives CDR1 MNHEY, CDR2 SVGAGI. This CDR3 comprises 15 residues. The ends lost 2 bases at V and 5 bases at J; junction bases unmatched: 3. DNA for the CDR3: TGTGCCAGCAGTTACCCGGGACAGGGGGAAGATACGCAGTATTTT. This translates into CASSYPGQGEDTQYF.

V gene TRBV20-1 combines with J gene TRBJ2-1, with a tentative D call TRBD2 (6 bases). The V end lost 3 bases, the J end lost 6 bases, and 12 bases lay between the germline ends. Germline V gene data show CDR1 as DFQATT and CDR2 as SNEGSKA (reference sequence). The CDR3 loop spans 13 amino acids. In DNA, the CDR3 is TGCAGTGCTAGTTTTGCGGGACTCAATGAGCAGTTCTTC. Translation gives CSASFAGLNEQFF.

The chain has TRBV4-3 and TRBJ2-1; 7 bases are a match to TRBD1. Germline CDR1 is LGHNA and CDR2 is YSLEER. CDR3 length: 15 residues. V lost 3 bases to trimming and J lost 4 bases; unmatched junction nucleotides: 6. CDR3 amino acids: CASSQNDRAYNEQFF. The CDR3 DNA reads TGCGCCAGCAGCCAGAACGACAGGGCGTACAATGAGCAGTTCTTC.